This TCR beta chain was captured in a study of cytomegalovirus exposure and HLA in healthy donors. Assay: immunoSEQ multiplex PCR; the TCRdb copy retains only in-frame clones and omits some. Among approximately 190,000 clones listed, around 80% were seen once. The CDR3 extends over 15 amino acids. Germline CDR1 and CDR2: SGHRS and YFSETQ. The V segment lost 3 bases and the J segment 9 bases; nucleotides outside the gene matches: 5. This rearrangement joins TRBV5-1 to TRBJ2-1; 14 bases are shared with TRBD2. This receptor was taken from a woman younger than 45 in good health and CMV-seropositive. Source material: PBMCs. CDR3: CASSWGLAGASEQFF. Written as DNA, the CDR3 is TGCGCCAGCAGCTGGGGACTAGCGGGAGCTAGTGAGCAGTTCTTC.